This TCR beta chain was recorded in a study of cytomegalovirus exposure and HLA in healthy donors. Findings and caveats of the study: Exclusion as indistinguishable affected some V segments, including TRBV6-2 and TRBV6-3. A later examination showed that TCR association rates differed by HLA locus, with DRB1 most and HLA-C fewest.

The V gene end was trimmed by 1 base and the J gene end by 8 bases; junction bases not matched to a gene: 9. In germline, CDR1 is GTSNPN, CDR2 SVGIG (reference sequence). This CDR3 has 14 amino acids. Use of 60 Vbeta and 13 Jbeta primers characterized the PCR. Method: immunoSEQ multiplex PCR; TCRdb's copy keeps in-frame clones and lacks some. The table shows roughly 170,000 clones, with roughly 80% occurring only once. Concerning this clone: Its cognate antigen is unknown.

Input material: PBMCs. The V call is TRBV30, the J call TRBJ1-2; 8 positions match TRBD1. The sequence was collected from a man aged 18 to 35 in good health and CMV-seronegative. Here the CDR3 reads CAWSDVGQGRGYTF. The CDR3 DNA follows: TGTGCCTGGAGTGATGTTGGACAGGGCCGCGGCTACACCTTC.